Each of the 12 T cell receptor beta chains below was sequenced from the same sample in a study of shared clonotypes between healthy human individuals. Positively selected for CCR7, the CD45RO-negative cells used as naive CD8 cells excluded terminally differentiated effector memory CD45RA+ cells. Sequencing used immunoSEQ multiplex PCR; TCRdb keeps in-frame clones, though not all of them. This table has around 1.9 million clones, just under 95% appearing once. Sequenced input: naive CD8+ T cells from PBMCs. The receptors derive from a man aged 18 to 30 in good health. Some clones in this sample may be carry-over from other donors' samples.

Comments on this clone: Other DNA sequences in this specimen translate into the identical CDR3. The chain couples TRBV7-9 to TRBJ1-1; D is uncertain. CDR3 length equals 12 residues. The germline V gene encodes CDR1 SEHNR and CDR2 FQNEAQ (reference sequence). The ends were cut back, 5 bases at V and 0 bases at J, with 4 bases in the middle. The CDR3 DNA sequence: TGTGCCAGCAGCCTCATGAACACTGAAGCTTTCTTT. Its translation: CASSLMNTEAFF.

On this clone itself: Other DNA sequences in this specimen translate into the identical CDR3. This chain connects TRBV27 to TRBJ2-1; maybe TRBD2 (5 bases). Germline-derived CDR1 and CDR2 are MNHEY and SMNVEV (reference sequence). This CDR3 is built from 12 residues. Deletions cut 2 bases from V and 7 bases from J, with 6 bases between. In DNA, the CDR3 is TGTGCCAGCAGTTTACGGGGTAATGAGCAGTTCTTC. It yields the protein CASSLRGNEQFF.

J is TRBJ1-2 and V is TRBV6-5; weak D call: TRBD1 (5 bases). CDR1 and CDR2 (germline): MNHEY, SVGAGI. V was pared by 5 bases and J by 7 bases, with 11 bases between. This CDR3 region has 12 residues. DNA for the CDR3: TGTGCCAGCAGTCTAAATGGGGGTGGCTACACCTTC. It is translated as CASSLNGGGYTF.

CDR3 sequence (DNA): TGTGCCAGCAGCCTTCGGACTAGGCCGACAGATACGCAGTATTTT. Its translation: CASSLRTRPTDTQYF. The V and J genes are TRBV13 and TRBJ2-3; 7 bases fit TRBD2. The CDR3 contains 15 residues. V gave up 5 bases and J gave up 3 bases; unmatched junction bases: 8. Germline-derived CDR1 and CDR2 are PRHDT and FYEKMQ (reference sequence).

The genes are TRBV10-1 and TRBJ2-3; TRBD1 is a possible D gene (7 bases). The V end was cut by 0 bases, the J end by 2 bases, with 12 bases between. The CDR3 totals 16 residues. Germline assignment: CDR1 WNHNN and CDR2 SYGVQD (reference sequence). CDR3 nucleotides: TGCGCCAGCAGTGAGTCGCGGGGACAGTCCACAGATACGCAGTATTTT. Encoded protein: CASSESRGQSTDTQYF.

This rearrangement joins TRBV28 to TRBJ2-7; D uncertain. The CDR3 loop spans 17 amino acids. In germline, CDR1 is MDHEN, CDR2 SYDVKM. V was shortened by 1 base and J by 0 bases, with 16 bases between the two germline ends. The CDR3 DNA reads TGTGCCAGCAGTTTATCCCGGCCCGACTTATTCTCCTACGAGCAGTACTTC. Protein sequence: CASSLSRPDLFSYEQYF.

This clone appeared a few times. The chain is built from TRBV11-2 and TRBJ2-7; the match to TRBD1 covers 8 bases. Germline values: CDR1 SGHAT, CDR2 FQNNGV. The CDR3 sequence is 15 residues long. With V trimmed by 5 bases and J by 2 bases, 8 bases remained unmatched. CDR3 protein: CASSPRQGPTYEQYF. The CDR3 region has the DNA TGTGCCAGCAGCCCTAGACAGGGGCCCACCTACGAGCAGTACTTC. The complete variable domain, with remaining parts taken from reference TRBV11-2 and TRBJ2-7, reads EAGVAQSPRYKIIEKRQSVAFWCNPISGHATLYWYQQILGQGPKLLIQFQNNGVVDDSQLPKDRFSAERLKGVDSTLKIQPAKLEDSAVYLCASSPRQGPTYEQYFGPGTRLTVT.

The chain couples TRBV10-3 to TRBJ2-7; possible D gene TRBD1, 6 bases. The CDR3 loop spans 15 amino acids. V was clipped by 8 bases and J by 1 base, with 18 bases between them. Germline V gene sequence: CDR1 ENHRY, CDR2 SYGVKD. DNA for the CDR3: TGTGCCATCTCGAGGGGGACCGAAGCTTCCTACGAGCAGTACTTC. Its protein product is CAISRGTEASYEQYF.

DNA for the CDR3: TGTGCCAGCACCCCAGAGGTTAAGGGAAGGGGGTACGAGCAGTACTTC. Translation gives CASTPEVKGRGYEQYF. The V and J genes are TRBV28 and TRBJ2-7, with a tentative D call TRBD1 (6 bases). The CDR3 covers 16 residues. Germline values: CDR1 MDHEN, CDR2 SYDVKM. Trimming removed 7 bases at V and 4 bases at J, with 23 bases between.

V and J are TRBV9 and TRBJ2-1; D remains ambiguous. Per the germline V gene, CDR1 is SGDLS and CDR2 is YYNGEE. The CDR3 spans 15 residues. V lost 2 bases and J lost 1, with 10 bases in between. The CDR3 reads CASSVDPQSYNEQFF. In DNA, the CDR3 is TGTGCCAGCAGCGTGGACCCGCAATCCTACAATGAGCAGTTCTTC.

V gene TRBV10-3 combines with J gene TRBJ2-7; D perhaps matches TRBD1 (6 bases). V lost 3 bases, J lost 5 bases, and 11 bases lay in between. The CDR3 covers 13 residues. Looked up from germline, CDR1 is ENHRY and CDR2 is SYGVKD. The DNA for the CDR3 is TGTGCCATCAGTGACCTCAGGGGCCACGAGCAGTACTTC. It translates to CAISDLRGHEQYF.

CDR3: CASRNRGTYEQYF. For the CDR3, the DNA is TGTGCCAGCAGAAACAGGGGCACCTACGAGCAGTACTTC. This sequence joins TRBV2 and TRBJ2-7; 7 bases map to TRBD1. V lost 6 bases to trimming and J lost 2 bases; unmatched junction nucleotides: 4. The CDR3 sequence is 13 residues long. Germline loops: CDR1 SNHLY, CDR2 FYNNEI.